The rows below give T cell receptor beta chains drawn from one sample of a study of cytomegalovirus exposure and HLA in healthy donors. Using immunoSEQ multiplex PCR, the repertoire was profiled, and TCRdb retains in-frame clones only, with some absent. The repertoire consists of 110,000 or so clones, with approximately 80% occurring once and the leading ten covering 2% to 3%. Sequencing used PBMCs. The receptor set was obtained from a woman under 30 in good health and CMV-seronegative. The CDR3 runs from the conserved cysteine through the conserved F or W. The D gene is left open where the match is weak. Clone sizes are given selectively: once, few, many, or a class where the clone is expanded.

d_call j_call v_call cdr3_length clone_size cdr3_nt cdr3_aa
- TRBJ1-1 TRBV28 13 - TGTGCCAGCAGCAGGAGGAGGAACACTGAAGCTTTCTTT CASSRRRNTEAFF
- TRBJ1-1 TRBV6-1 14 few TGTGCCAGCAGTGAAGTATGGGGAGGCACTGAAGCTTTCTTT CASSEVWGGTEAFF
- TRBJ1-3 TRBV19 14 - TGTGCCAGTAAGGGGTGGAGCTCTGGAAACACCATATATTTT CASKGWSSGNTIYF
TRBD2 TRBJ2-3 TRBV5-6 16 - TGTGCCAGCACCCTCGGGACTAGCGGACGCACAGATACGCAGTATTTT CASTLGTSGRTDTQYF
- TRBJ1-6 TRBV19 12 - TGTGCCAGTAGTCCAGATAATTCACCCCTCCACTTT CASSPDNSPLHF
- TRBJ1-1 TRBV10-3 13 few TGTGCCATCACAGGAAACATGAACACTGAAGCTTTCTTT CAITGNMNTEAFF
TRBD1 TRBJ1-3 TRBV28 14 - TGTGCCAGCAATGAACAGGGGGCTTTCCACACCATATATTTT CASNEQGAFHTIYF
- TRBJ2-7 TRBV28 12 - TGTGCCAGCAGTTTACTAGCCGCCGAGCAGTACTTC CASSLLAAEQYF
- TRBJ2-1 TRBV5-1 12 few TGCGCCAGCAGCTTCACAGGGAATGAGCAGTTCTTC CASSFTGNEQFF
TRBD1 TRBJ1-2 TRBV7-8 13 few TGTGCCAGCAGCGACCGGACAGGTGCTGGCTACACCTTC CASSDRTGAGYTF
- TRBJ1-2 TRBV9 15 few TGTGCCAGCAGCGTAGAGAGCGGGGGACACTATGGCTACACCTTC CASSVESGGHYGYTF
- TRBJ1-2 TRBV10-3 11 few TGTGCCATCACTCCGGGGAATGGCTACACCTTC CAITPGNGYTF
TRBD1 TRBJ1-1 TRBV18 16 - TGTGCCAGCTCACCCAGGACAGGGGGGGCGAACACTGAAGCTTTCTTT CASSPRTGGANTEAFF
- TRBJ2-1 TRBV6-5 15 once TGTGCCAGCAGGGACCGGGCAGGGGGGTACAATGAGCAGTTCTTC CASRDRAGGYNEQFF
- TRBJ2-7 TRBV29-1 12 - TGCAGCGTTGGCGGGGGCCTCTACGAGCAGTACTTC CSVGGGLYEQYF
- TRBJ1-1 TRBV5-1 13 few TGCGCCAGCAGCTTGGTAGCGAACACTGAAGCTTTCTTT CASSLVANTEAFF
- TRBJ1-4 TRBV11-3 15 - TGTGCCAGCAGCTCCCAGAATGCAACTAATGAAAAACTGTTTTTT CASSSQNATNEKLFF
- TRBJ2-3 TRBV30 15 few TGTGCCTGGAGTCCCTTATTTCGACAGCCCTATACGCAGTATTTT CAWSPLFRQPYTQYF
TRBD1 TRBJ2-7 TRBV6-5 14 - TGTGCCAGCGGGAAGGACAGGGGGCTCGACGAGCAGTACTTC CASGKDRGLDEQYF
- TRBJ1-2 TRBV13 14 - TGTGCCAGCAGCCCCGGGGAGGGAGGCTATGGCTACACCTTC CASSPGEGGYGYTF
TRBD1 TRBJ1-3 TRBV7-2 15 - TGTGCCAGCAGGGGGACAGGCCTCTCTGGAAACACCATATATTTT CASRGTGLSGNTIYF
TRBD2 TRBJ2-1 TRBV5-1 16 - TGCGCCAGCAGCTTGGAGACCTCGGGAGGGTACAATGAGCAGTTCTTC CASSLETSGGYNEQFF
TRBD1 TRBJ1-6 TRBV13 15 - TGTGCCAGCAGCTTTACGACAGGGGGTAATTCACCCCTCCACTTT CASSFTTGGNSPLHF
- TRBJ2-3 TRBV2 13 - TGTGCCAGCACCTACCGAACTTATAATACGCAGTATTTT CASTYRTYNTQYF
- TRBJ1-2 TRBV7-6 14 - TGTGCCAGCAGCTTAGACCGCGTGGACTATGGCTACACCTTC CASSLDRVDYGYTF
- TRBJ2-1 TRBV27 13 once TGTGCCAGCAGACCCTACCTAGGAGGTGAGCAGTTCTTC CASRPYLGGEQFF
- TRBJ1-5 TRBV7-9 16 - TGTGCCAGCAGCTTTTGGGGGGGTTATAGCAATCAGCCCCAGCATTTT CASSFWGGYSNQPQHF
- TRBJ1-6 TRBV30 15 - TGTGCCTGGACCCCCGGAGGGGAATATAATTCACCCCTCCACTTT CAWTPGGEYNSPLHF
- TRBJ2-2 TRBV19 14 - TGTGCCAGTAGTAACGGGGTGAACACCGGGGAGCTGTTTTTT CASSNGVNTGELFF
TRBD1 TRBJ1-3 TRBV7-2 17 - TGTGCCAGCAGCTTACCCCGGACAGGGCGTCTTGGAAACACCATATATTTT CASSLPRTGRLGNTIYF
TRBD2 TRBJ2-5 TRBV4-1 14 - TGCGCCAGCAGCCGAACTAGCGGGGAAGAGACCCAGTACTTC CASSRTSGEETQYF
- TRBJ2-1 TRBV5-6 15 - TGTGCCAGCAGCTTGACAGAGTACTCCTACAATGAGCAGTTCTTC CASSLTEYSYNEQFF
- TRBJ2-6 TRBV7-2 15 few TGTGCCAGCAACTCACTCAACTCTGGGGCCAACGTCCTGACTTTC CASNSLNSGANVLTF
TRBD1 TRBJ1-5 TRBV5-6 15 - TGTGCCAGCAGTTCCGGACAGGGGCAAAATCAGCCCCAGCATTTT CASSSGQGQNQPQHF
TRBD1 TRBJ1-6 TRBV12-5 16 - TGTGCTAGTGGTTCCTCCCGCGGGACAGAGAATTCACCCCTCCACTTT CASGSSRGTENSPLHF
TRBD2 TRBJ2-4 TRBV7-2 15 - TGTGCCAGCAGCTTGGCGGGGGTGGGCAAAAACATTCAGTACTTC CASSLAGVGKNIQYF
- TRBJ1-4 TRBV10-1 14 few TGCGCCAGCAGTGAGGAGGTGAGAGGTGAAAAACTGTTTTTT CASSEEVRGEKLFF
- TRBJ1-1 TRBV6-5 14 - TGTGCCAGCAGTTACTCGAACGGGAACACTGAAGCTTTCTTT CASSYSNGNTEAFF
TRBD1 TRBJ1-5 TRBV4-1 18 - TGCGCCAGCAGCCAAGTGAGAGGGGACAGGGGAGAGAATCAGCCCCAGCATTTT CASSQVRGDRGENQPQHF
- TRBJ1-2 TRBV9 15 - TGTGCCAGCAGCGCGGGGGTTGAGGCTAACTATGGCTACACCTTC CASSAGVEANYGYTF
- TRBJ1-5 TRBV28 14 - TGTGCCAGCAGCTCCGCTGGGGGGGATCAGCCCCAGCATTTT CASSSAGGDQPQHF
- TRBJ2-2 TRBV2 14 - TGTGCCGGCAGGGAACAGGGCTTCACCGGGGAGCTGTTTTTT CAGREQGFTGELFF
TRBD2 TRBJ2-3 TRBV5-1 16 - TGCGCCAGCAGTACCTTAGCGGGAGCGGTGACAGATACGCAGTATTTT CASSTLAGAVTDTQYF
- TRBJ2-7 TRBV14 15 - TGTGCCAGCAGCCAAGACGCCAGCGGAGTCCCTAGGCAGTACTTC CASSQDASGVPRQYF
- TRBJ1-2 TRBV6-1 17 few TGTGCCAGCAGTGAGGGGGGTAGGGGGGGGCAGGTTTATGGCTACACCTTC CASSEGGRGGQVYGYTF
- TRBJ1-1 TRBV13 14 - TGTGCCAGCAGCTTAGGCGGCTGGAGATACGAAGCTTTCTTT CASSLGGWRYEAFF
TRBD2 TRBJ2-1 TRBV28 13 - TGTGCCAGCAGCCACTCTAGCGGGAATGAGCAGTTCTTC CASSHSSGNEQFF
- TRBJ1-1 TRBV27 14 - TGTGCCAGCAGTTTAGGGACCAGGGGCACTGAAGCTTTCTTT CASSLGTRGTEAFF